This T cell receptor (beta chain) was retrieved from a study of CD8+ T cells in alopecia areata. PBMCs, the starting material, were the source of sorted CD4+ and CD8+ T cells. Sequencing templates came from extracted RNA that was reverse transcribed into cDNA. Here immunoSEQ multiplex PCR was the method, and the copy in TCRdb shows in-frame clones only, minus some. In the table there are almost 250,000 clones, roughly two thirds of which are singletons. CDR1 is GTSNPN and CDR2 is SVGIG in the germline V gene (reference sequence). CDR3 length: 12 amino acids. Losses at the gene ends were 6 bases for V and 8 bases for J; bases not matched to a gene: 6.

V is TRBV30 and J is TRBJ1-4; 7 bases match TRBD1. Sequences were derived from CD4+ T cells sorted from blood, sampled at week 0. This receptor was identified in a human donor with alopecia areata. The CDR3: CACDREGEKLFF. CDR3 nucleotides: TGTGCCTGCGACAGGGAGGGAGAAAAACTGTTTTTT. The whole variable domain, filled in from reference TRBV30 and TRBJ1-4, reads SQTIHQWPATLVQPVGSPLSLECTVEGTSNPNLYWYRQAAGRGLQLLFYSVGIGQISSEVPQNLSASRPQDRQFILSSKKLLLSDSGFYLCACDREGEKLFFGSGTQLSVL.